This T cell receptor (beta chain) is from a study of cytomegalovirus exposure and HLA in healthy donors. Overall study: The platform used for the roughly 130 validation repertoires matched that of the roughly 700 first-cohort repertoires, a later analysis reported. Study-wide points: In the roughly 130 validation repertoires, a later analysis found that first-cohort TCR clusters tended to co-occur. Three chains tied to CMV proved CMV antigen-specific in vitro.

To note about this clone: No antigen is known for it.

The method was immunoSEQ multiplex PCR; TCRdb's version includes in-frame clones alone and lacks a portion of them. This sample has tens of thousands of clones, with around 93% found just once. This clonotype was sampled from a man younger than 35 in good health and CMV-seropositive. The specimen was PBMCs.

CDR3 coding DNA: TGTGCCTGGAGTGTACCGGGGTTTGGTGTGAACACTGAAGCTTTCTTT. Translation gives CAWSVPGFGVNTEAFF. The chain has TRBV30 and TRBJ1-1; no clear D gene. V was shortened by 0 bases and J by 0 bases, with 14 bases between the two germline ends. Germline V gene sequence: CDR1 GTSNPN, CDR2 SVGIG (reference sequence). The CDR3 runs 16 residues.